The entry below describes one TCR beta chain. Per the authors' pipeline: Estimation of nucleated cell counts relied on the amplification of reference gene primers. The assay was immunoSEQ multiplex PCR, and TCRdb's table has in-frame clones only and misses some. Clone size and the V and J calls come from that table; the DNA yielded D and trimming. Among about 44,000 clones listed, roughly 90% were seen once. This sample was taken from a study of blood T cell repertoires in COVID-19. Study in general: Whether acute or convalescent, the COVID-19 samples came from the United States, Italy and Spain. Sources were T cells, B-cell-depleted T cells, or PBMCs; the material itself was cDNA or gDNA.

The sequence was obtained from a woman aged 80 or older in a cohort sampled during active or convalescent COVID-19. The sequencing sample was made of peripheral blood.

CDR3 DNA: TGTGCCTGGAGCGTAGCTTCTCATCAGTACTTC. Its protein is CAWSVASHQYF. The chain links TRBV30 to TRBJ2-7; D unclear. The germline V gene has CDR1 GTSNPN and CDR2 SVGIG (reference sequence). This CDR3 contains 11 residues. V was trimmed by 3 bases and J by 10 bases, leaving 13 bases between them.